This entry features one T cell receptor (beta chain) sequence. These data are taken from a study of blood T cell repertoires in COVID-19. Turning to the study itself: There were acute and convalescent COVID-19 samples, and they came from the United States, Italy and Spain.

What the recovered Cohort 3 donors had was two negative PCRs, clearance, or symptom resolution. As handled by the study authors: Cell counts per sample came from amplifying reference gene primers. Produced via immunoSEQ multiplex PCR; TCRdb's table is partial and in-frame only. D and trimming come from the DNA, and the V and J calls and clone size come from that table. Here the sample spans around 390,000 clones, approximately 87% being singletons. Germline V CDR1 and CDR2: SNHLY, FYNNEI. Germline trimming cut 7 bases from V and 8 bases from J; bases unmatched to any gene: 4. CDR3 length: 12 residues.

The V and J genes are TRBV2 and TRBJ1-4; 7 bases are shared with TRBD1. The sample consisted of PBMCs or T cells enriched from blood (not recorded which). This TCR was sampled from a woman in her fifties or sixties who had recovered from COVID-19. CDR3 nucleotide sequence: TGTGCCAGCATGGAGGGGGCGGAAAAACTGTTTTTT. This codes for CASMEGAEKLFF.